Presented here are 2 T cell receptor beta chains from one specimen sequenced in a study of vaccination and CD4 T cells after COVID-19. Sequence data for DNA of cultured CD4+ T cells were generated by the Oncomine TCR Beta short-read assay. TCRdb re-called the PCR reads through MiXCR, storing one row per CDR3 protein. Of 15,000 to 20,000 distinct CDR3 sequences in the sample, roughly three fifths were seen once. The antigens for these receptors are not known. As for treatment: roughly 10-day PBMC culture with coronavirus spike peptide pools or control peptides (ViraFEST assay). What was sequenced was CD4+ T cells from blood, cultured in vitro. The receptors shown here come from a human donor who had recovered from COVID-19.

The J gene is TRBJ1-2, the V gene TRBV24-1; 9 nucleotides line up with TRBD1. The germline V gene encodes CDR1 KGHDR and CDR2 SFDVKD. CDR3 length equals 15 residues. The J segment lost 6 bases and the V segment lost 4 bases, leaving 8 bases of the junction unmatched. As DNA, the CDR3 is TGTGCCACCAGTGACTCACAGGGGGCGGAGGATGGCTACACCTTC. Protein product: CATSDSQGAEDGYTF.

The rearrangement joins TRBV29-1 to TRBJ1-5, with a weak D call TRBD1 (5 bases). In germline, CDR1 is SQVTM, CDR2 ANQGSEA. Trimming left V 2 bases short and J 3 bases short, with 20 bases between. This CDR3 comprises 17 residues. The CDR3 spells CSVETLVPAGINQPQHF. CDR3 sequence (DNA): TGCAGCGTTGAAACCCTCGTCCCCGCAGGGATCAATCAGCCCCAGCATTTT.